This T cell receptor (beta chain) was sequenced during a study of shared clonotypes between healthy human individuals. This clone was seen many times. Its antigen is as yet unknown. Method: immunoSEQ multiplex PCR; TCRdb's copy keeps in-frame clones and lacks some. The data contain some 92,000 clones, around 47% of them singletons. Regarding the study as a whole: Sample collection involved blood only; tissue repertoires are likely different. The donor pool, a small one, limited the genetic and exposure-history diversity represented.

V lost 7 bases, J lost 2 bases, and 14 bases lay in between. CDR3 length equals 14 residues. Germline V gene data show CDR1 as MDHEN and CDR2 as SYDVKM. The TCR originated in a woman between 40 and 50 years old in good health. Some clones in this sample may be carry-over from other donors' samples. The specimen was PBMCs. The V gene is TRBV28, the J gene TRBJ2-5; D possibly matches TRBD1 or TRBD2 (5 bases each). Here the CDR3 reads CASKRRPGQETQYF. The CDR3 coding sequence is TGTGCCAGCAAGAGGAGGCCAGGGCAAGAGACCCAGTACTTC.